This entry features one T cell receptor beta chain sequence. Stated time point: pre-sensitization, week 0. Sample treatment: therapeutic diphenylcyclopropenone sensitization with weekly scalp DPC. V lost 8 bases and J 0 bases, leaving 16 bases between the germline ends. CDR3 length equals 15 residues. The sample originates from a study of human T cells and chemical hapten exposure. Each CDR3 protein gets one entry after TCRdb re-called the RACE reads with MiXCR. The sample has about 270,000 distinct CDR3 sequences, roughly 7.7% seen once; the top ten hold 1.2%. This sequence joins TRBV12-3 or TRBV12-4 and TRBJ1-1; D unresolved. This clonotype was obtained from a man aged 18 to 29 with alopecia areata. Some clones in this sample may be carry-over from other donors' samples. The source was whole blood, collected in connection with sensitization to the hapten diphenylcyclopropenone (DPC). CDR3 sequence: CASQARGRVNTEAFF. DNA for the CDR3: TGTGCCAGCCAGGCGCGCGGACGAGTGAACACTGAAGCTTTCTTT.